The 9 T cell receptor beta chains below were found in one sample sequenced in a study of cytomegalovirus exposure and HLA in healthy donors. The study ran its PCR with 60 Vbeta and 13 Jbeta primers. The table came from immunoSEQ multiplex PCR; TCRdb's copy has only in-frame clones and leaves some out. The sample has 250,000 or so clones, 85% to 95% seen once; the top ten hold roughly 1.5%. Sequencing input: PBMCs. These receptors all come from a girl aged 2 to 10 in good health and CMV-seronegative.

The chain uses TRBV25-1 and TRBJ2-2, with D perhaps matching TRBD2 (5 bases). The germline gives CDR1 MGHDK, CDR2 SYGVNS. The CDR3 totals 17 residues. The V and J ends lost 0 bases and 0 bases respectively, with 11 bases between them. This CDR3 is CASSEYGERSNTGELFF. In DNA form, the CDR3 reads TGTGCCAGCAGTGAATACGGGGAGCGCTCGAACACCGGGGAGCTGTTTTTT. The full variable domain, its missing parts supplied by reference TRBV25-1 and TRBJ2-2, is EADIYQTPRYLVIGTGKKITLECSQTMGHDKMYWYQQDPGMELHLIHYSYGVNSTEKGDLSSESTVSRIRTEHFPLTLESARPSHTSQYLCASSEYGERSNTGELFFGEGSRLTVL.

V gene TRBV2 combines with J gene TRBJ1-1; tentative D call: TRBD1 (5 bases). Germline assignment: CDR1 SNHLY and CDR2 FYNNEI. The CDR3 loop spans 17 amino acids. V lost 2 bases and J lost 1, with 17 bases in between. In nucleotides, the CDR3 is TGTGCCAGCAGTGAAAGACAGCGAGCAACGGGGAACACTGAAGCTTTCTTT. Its translation: CASSERQRATGNTEAFF.

The gene calls are TRBV6-1 and TRBJ2-1, with a possible D match to TRBD2 (5 bases). The germline gives CDR1 MNHNS, CDR2 SASEGT. The V end was cut by 2 bases, the J end by 1 base, with 12 bases between. This CDR3 comprises 16 residues. Written as DNA, the CDR3 is TGTGCCAGCAGTGAACGGACTGAAGCATCCTACAATGAGCAGTTCTTC. Amino acid sequence: CASSERTEASYNEQFF.

To note about this clone: The same CDR3 also results from other DNA sequences found in this sample. This chain links TRBV7-6 with TRBJ2-7; tentatively, D is TRBD2 (6 bases). The CDR3 extends over 11 amino acids. V lost 4 bases and J 5 bases, leaving 6 bases between the germline ends. The germline gives CDR1 SGHVS, CDR2 FNYEAQ. This chain's CDR3 is CASSSGDEQYF. For the CDR3, the DNA is TGTGCCAGCAGCTCGGGAGACGAGCAGTACTTC.

V is TRBV6-1 and J is TRBJ1-2; D gene uncertain. Germline V CDR1 and CDR2: MNHNS, SASEGT. V lost 0 bases and J lost 8, with 10 bases in between. The CDR3 is made up of 13 amino acids. CDR3 bases: TGTGCCAGCAGTGAAGCGTTATGGCTGGGCTACACCTTC. Its protein product is CASSEALWLGYTF.

The rearrangement uses TRBV18 and TRBJ1-4; TRBD1 is a possible D gene (5 bases). Germline loops: CDR1 KGHSH, CDR2 LQKENI. Trimming removed 2 bases from V and 4 bases from J, with 11 bases in between. This CDR3 has 15 amino acids. CDR3 nucleotides: TGTGCCAGCTCACCAGACAGAGTTAATAATGAAAAACTGTTTTTT. Amino acids: CASSPDRVNNEKLFF.

This chain uses TRBV30 with TRBJ1-2; D might be TRBD1 (5 bases). The CDR3 contains 12 residues. Germline V CDR1 and CDR2: GTSNPN, SVGIG (reference sequence). The V gene lost 2 bases and the J gene lost 6 bases, with 10 bases spanning the gap. The CDR3 nucleotides are TGTGCCTGGAGTCCCCGGGGGAATGGCTACACCTTC. Amino acid sequence: CAWSPRGNGYTF. Full variable domain (remainder filled in from reference TRBV30 and TRBJ1-2): SQTIHQWPATLVQPVGSPLSLECTVEGTSNPNLYWYRQAAGRGLQLLFYSVGIGQISSEVPQNLSASRPQDRQFILSSKKLLLSDSGFYLCAWSPRGNGYTFGSGTRLTVV.

CDR3 sequence reads: CASSPEYTGELFF. DNA of the CDR3: TGTGCCAGCTCACCAGAGTACACCGGGGAGCTGTTTTTT. The chain couples TRBV18 to TRBJ2-2; no clear D. Trimming cost V 2 bases and J 3 bases, with 4 bases left between them. This CDR3 region has 13 residues. Germline V CDR1 and CDR2: KGHSH, LQKENI.

This chain connects TRBV9 to TRBJ1-3; D call uncertain. The CDR3 has 15 residues. The V gene's germline CDR1 is SGDLS and CDR2 YYNGEE. The V and J ends lost 3 bases and 2 bases respectively, with 12 bases between them. The DNA for the CDR3 is TGTGCCAGCAGCGCTGGGAGGGTAACTGGAAACACCATATATTTT. Encoded protein: CASSAGRVTGNTIYF.